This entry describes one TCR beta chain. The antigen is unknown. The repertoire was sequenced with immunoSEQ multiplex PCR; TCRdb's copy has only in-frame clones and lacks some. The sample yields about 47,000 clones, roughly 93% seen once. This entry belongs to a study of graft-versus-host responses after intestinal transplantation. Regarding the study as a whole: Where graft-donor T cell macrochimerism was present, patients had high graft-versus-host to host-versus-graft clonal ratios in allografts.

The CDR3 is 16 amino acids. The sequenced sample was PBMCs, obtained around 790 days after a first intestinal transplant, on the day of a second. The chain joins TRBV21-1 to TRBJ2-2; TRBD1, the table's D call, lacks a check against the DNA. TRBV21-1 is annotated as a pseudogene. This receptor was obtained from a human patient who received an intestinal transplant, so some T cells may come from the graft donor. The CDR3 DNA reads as TGTGCCAGCAGCACGACGGACAGGGAAAACACCGGGGAGCTGTTTTTT. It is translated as CASSTTDRENTGELFF.